This T cell receptor beta chain was recorded in a study of blood T cell repertoires in COVID-19. Overall study context: Whether acute or convalescent, the COVID-19 samples came from the United States, Italy and Spain. PBMCs, B-cell-depleted T cells, or T cells provided the cDNA or gDNA that made up the material.

Germline CDR1 and CDR2: SGHNT and YYREEE (reference sequence). CDR3 length equals 15 residues. Trimming took 4 bases from V and 5 from J, leaving 15 bases between them. Original processing methods: Reference gene primer amplification gave nucleated cell count estimates. Sequencing was performed with immunoSEQ multiplex PCR; in TCRdb, only in-frame clones are kept and a portion is missing. V and J calls and clone size follow that table, whereas D and trimming were derived from the DNA. The sample carries some 200,000 clones, 75% to 85% recorded once. Source material: peripheral blood. The receptor's source is a human donor in a cohort sampled during active COVID-19. This chain links TRBV5-4 with TRBJ2-2, with D perhaps matching TRBD1 (6 bases). CDR3 sequence: CASSPGQFLTGELFF. DNA of the CDR3: TGTGCCAGCAGCCCCGGACAGTTTCTGACCGGGGAGCTGTTTTTT.